Below are 5 T cell receptor beta chains sequenced from a single sample in a study of blood T cell repertoires in COVID-19 (dated by TCRdb to about 2020). The library was generated by the immunoSEQ multiplex PCR assay. Here the immuneACCESS table is served through TCRdb, limited to in-frame sequences with V and J called. Missing clones are a known gap in these copies; in checked studies unresolved V genes cover under half, and the rest lacks a known reason. This sample lists under 250,000 clones; over 80% were detected once. The ten largest account for just over 2.5% of the sample. The specimen sequenced was PBMCs or T cells enriched from blood (not recorded which). The receptor set was obtained from a woman under 40 with acute COVID-19.

The chain has TRBV4-3 and TRBJ2-3, with a weak D call TRBD2 (6 bases). The CDR3 loop spans 16 amino acids. With 0 bases removed from V and 8 bases from J, the gap between germline ends came to 18 bases. Per the germline V gene, CDR1 is LGHNA and CDR2 is YSLEER. The CDR3, as DNA: TGCGCCAGCAGCCAAGATCCGAGAGCGCTTAGCGGTACGCAGTATTTT. Its translation: CASSQDPRALSGTQYF.

The chain employs TRBV4-3 and TRBJ1-1; D uncertain. The V end lost 1 base, the J end lost 1 base, and 10 bases lay between the germline ends. The length of the CDR3 is 15 residues. CDR1 and CDR2 from the germline V gene are LGHNA and YSLEER. This CDR3 is CASSQVLGGNTEAFF. CDR3 bases: TGCGCCAGCAGCCAAGTTTTGGGAGGGAACACTGAAGCTTTCTTT.

V is TRBV18 and J is TRBJ1-1, with 8 nucleotides matching TRBD1. Trimming took 5 bases from V and 6 from J; bases not matched to a gene: 8. The CDR3 loop spans 14 amino acids. Germline CDR1 and CDR2: KGHSH and LQKENI. Written as DNA, the CDR3 is TGTGCCAGCTCAACCGGACAGGGAGGGGCTGAAGCTTTCTTT. Translating it yields CASSTGQGGAEAFF.

This chain's CDR3 is CASSLANGATKDQPQHF. The CDR3, as DNA: TGTGCCAGCAGCTTAGCAAATGGGGCGACGAAAGATCAGCCCCAGCATTTT. This chain connects TRBV7-9 to TRBJ1-5; weak D call: TRBD1 (5 bases). This CDR3 region has 17 residues. The germline V gene has CDR1 SEHNR and CDR2 FQNEAQ (reference sequence). Deletions cut 0 bases from V and 5 bases from J, with 17 bases between.

The V and J genes are TRBV5-1 and TRBJ2-7, with 7 bases that match TRBD2. The CDR3 totals 18 residues. V trimming: 4 bases; J trimming: 3 bases; junction bases outside the gene matches: 19. CDR1 is SGHRS and CDR2 is YFSETQ in the germline V gene. The CDR3 nucleotides read TGCGCCAGCAGCGGCTATGGAGCGGGGAGAGGTTCTTACTACGAGCAGTACTTC. This codes for CASSGYGAGRGSYYEQYF. Complete variable domain (other parts from reference TRBV5-1 and TRBJ2-7): KAGVTQTPRYLIKTRGQQVTLSCSPISGHRSVSWYQQTPGQGLQFLFEYFSETQRNKGNFPGRFSGRQFSNSRSEMNVSTLELGDSALYLCASSGYGAGRGSYYEQYFGPGTRLTVT.